The next 16 T cell receptor beta chains were all read from a single sample in a study of T cell repertoires in cytomegalovirus infection. Each CDR3 protein is one row after TCRdb ran MiXCR on the reads. The sample holds about 140,000 distinct CDR3 sequences, roughly 6% seen once. Source material: PBMCs. These receptor sequences come from a human donor in good health (CMV status not recorded). Some clones in this sample may be carry-over from other donors' samples.

This clonotype has a count of ten or more. The rearrangement links TRBV12-3 or TRBV12-4 to TRBJ1-2; 8 nucleotides align to TRBD1. V lost 6 bases and J lost 8; bases outside the gene matches: 11. The CDR3 spans 14 residues. The chain's CDR3 is CASSSVDRGGGYTF. CDR3 in DNA: TGTGCCAGCAGCTCCGTCGACAGGGGTGGAGGCTACACCTTC.

This clonotype was detected many times. The chain joins TRBV7-2 to TRBJ2-7, with 11 bases lining up with TRBD2. In germline, CDR1 is SGHTA, CDR2 FQGNSA. CDR3 length equals 15 residues. The V gene end was trimmed by 1 base and the J gene end by 3 bases; junction bases not matched to a gene: 2. The CDR3, as DNA: TGTGCCAGCAGCTTAGGACTAGCGGGGCTCTACGAGCAGTACTTC. Translation gives CASSLGLAGLYEQYF.

There are many counts of this clonotype. This chain joins TRBV6-5 and TRBJ2-2; a possible D gene is TRBD1 (5 bases). There are 13 residues in the CDR3. Trimming stripped 6 bases from V and 7 bases from J, with 12 bases between. Germline V lookup: CDR1 MNHEY, CDR2 SVGAGI. The CDR3 bases are TGTGCCAGCAGGGGTCAGGGTTACGGGGAGCTGTTTTTT. Its protein product is CASRGQGYGELFF.

This clonotype was seen a few times. The chain has TRBV19 and TRBJ1-5; 9 bases match TRBD1. This CDR3 is 14 amino acids long. Germline CDR1 and CDR2: LNHDA and SQIVND (reference sequence). V dropped 0 bases and J dropped 14; count of bases not matched to a gene: 8. CDR3 sequence reads: CASSIDPGQGPKHF. In DNA form, the CDR3 reads TGTGCCAGTAGTATAGATCCGGGACAGGGACCGAAGCATTTT.

This clonotype was found many times. The gene calls are TRBV5-1 and TRBJ1-1, with D possibly TRBD1 on 6 matching bases. Per germline, CDR1 SGHRS and CDR2 YFSETQ. V lost 0 bases, J lost 10 bases, and 19 bases lay in between. CDR3 size: 15 residues. This CDR3 is CASSLESRGAIGAFF. CDR3 DNA sequence: TGCGCCAGCAGCTTGGAATCCAGGGGCGCGATAGGAGCTTTCTTT. The full variable domain, its missing parts supplied by reference TRBV5-1 and TRBJ1-1, is KAGVTQTPRYLIKTRGQQVTLSCSPISGHRSVSWYQQTPGQGLQFLFEYFSETQRNKGNFPGRFSGRQFSNSRSEMNVSTLELGDSALYLCASSLESRGAIGAFFGQGTRLTVV.

Many counts were recorded for this clonotype. This chain uses TRBV7-8 with TRBJ1-6, with 7 bases that match TRBD1. Germline lookup yields CDR1 SGHVS and CDR2 FQNEAQ. Losses at the gene ends were 6 bases for V and 10 bases for J; bases not matched to a gene: 9. The CDR3 runs to 14 residues. The CDR3 is CASRLQGRGSPLHF. For the CDR3, the DNA is TGTGCCAGCAGACTACAGGGGCGCGGCTCACCCCTCCACTTT.

This clonotype was seen many times. The gene calls are TRBV10-3 and TRBJ2-6; perhaps D is TRBD1 or TRBD2 (5 bases each). CDR1 and CDR2 from the germline V gene are ENHRY and SYGVKD. The CDR3 consists of 16 residues. V was trimmed by 7 bases and J by 0 bases, leaving 13 bases between them. CDR3 in DNA: TGTGCCATCACGGTGGGGACGAGCTCTGGGGCCAACGTCCTGACTTTC. Translating it yields CAITVGTSSGANVLTF.

This chain uses TRBV10-3 with TRBJ2-5; possibly TRBD1 for D (5 bases). The V gene lost 4 bases and the J gene lost 1 base, with 10 bases spanning the gap. The CDR3 runs 14 residues. The V gene's germline CDR1 is ENHRY and CDR2 SYGVKD. The CDR3 sequence: CAISGGQGQETQYF. In DNA form, the CDR3 reads TGTGCCATCAGTGGTGGCCAGGGCCAAGAGACCCAGTACTTC.

The table lists this clonotype with many counts. V is TRBV7-2 and J is TRBJ2-5, with D tentatively TRBD2 (5 bases). Trimming took 1 base from V and 2 from J, leaving 11 bases between them. The CDR3 loop spans 15 amino acids. Germline assignment: CDR1 SGHTA and CDR2 FQGNSA. CDR3 residues: CASSLGGRTQETQYF. DNA of the CDR3: TGTGCCAGCAGCTTAGGCGGCAGGACTCAAGAGACCCAGTACTTC.

The gene calls are TRBV20-1 and TRBJ2-1; 9 bases fit TRBD2. The CDR3 loop spans 17 amino acids. Germline V lookup: CDR1 DFQATT, CDR2 SNEGSKA (reference sequence). J lost 1 base, V lost 3 bases, and 10 bases had no gene match. The CDR3 protein is CSASGIRLAVSYNEQFF. In DNA, the CDR3 is TGCAGTGCTAGCGGCATCCGACTAGCGGTGTCCTACAATGAGCAGTTCTTC.

This clonotype was detected a few times. The chain couples TRBV5-1 to TRBJ2-7; D is ambiguous. Deletions cut 0 bases from V and 2 bases from J, with 12 bases between. Germline V gives CDR1 SGHRS, CDR2 YFSETQ. The CDR3 extends over 15 amino acids. CDR3 amino acids: CASSLGGTPTYEQYF. DNA of the CDR3: TGCGCCAGCAGCTTGGGGGGAACACCGACCTACGAGCAGTACTTC.

CDR3 loop: CASNKDRGISTEAFF. CDR3 sequence (DNA): TGTGCCAGTAATAAGGACAGGGGAATATCCACTGAAGCTTTCTTT. The chain has TRBV19 and TRBJ1-1; TRBD1 matches 9 bases. The CDR3 contains 15 residues. Germline loops: CDR1 LNHDA, CDR2 SQIVND (reference sequence). The V segment lost 7 bases and the J segment 4 bases; nucleotides outside the gene matches: 10.

This clonotype was observed a few times. V is TRBV12-3 or TRBV12-4 and J is TRBJ1-1; no reliable D call. The V and J ends lost 7 bases and 3 bases respectively, with 6 bases between them. The CDR3 loop spans 11 amino acids. CDR3 region: CASKFDTEAFF. The CDR3 nucleotides read TGTGCCAGCAAATTTGACACTGAAGCTTTCTTT.

This clonotype was seen ten or more times. The chain joins TRBV7-2 to TRBJ2-7; perhaps TRBD1 as D (5 bases). With 1 base removed from V and 1 base from J, the gap between germline ends came to 8 bases. In germline, CDR1 is SGHTA, CDR2 FQGNSA. This CDR3 has 14 amino acids. The CDR3 loop reads CASSLDGASYEQYF. CDR3 sequence (DNA): TGTGCCAGCAGCTTAGATGGGGCTTCCTACGAGCAGTACTTC. Looking up the rest from reference TRBV7-2 and TRBJ2-7 gives the full variable domain: GAGVSQSPSNKVTEKGKDVELRCDPISGHTALYWYRQSLGQGLEFLIYFQGNSAPDKSGLPSDRFSAERTGGSVSTLTIQRTQQEDSAVYLCASSLDGASYEQYFGPGTRLTVT.

This clonotype has just a few counts. In nucleotides, the CDR3 is TGTGCCAGCAGCTTAATGCGGAACCTCCCAGATACGCAGTATTTT. Protein sequence: CASSLMRNLPDTQYF. The chain combines TRBV11-2 with TRBJ2-3; D uncertain. V was shortened by 2 bases and J by 4 bases, with 13 bases between the two germline ends. Germline CDR1 SGHAT, CDR2 FQNNGV. This CDR3 is built from 15 residues. Variable domain in full (rest from reference TRBV11-2 and TRBJ2-3): EAGVAQSPRYKIIEKRQSVAFWCNPISGHATLYWYQQILGQGPKLLIQFQNNGVVDDSQLPKDRFSAERLKGVDSTLKIQPAKLEDSAVYLCASSLMRNLPDTQYFGPGTRLTVL.

This clonotype was counted ten times or more. The chain links TRBV12-3 or TRBV12-4 to TRBJ1-5, with 11 bases matching TRBD1. The trim removed 8 bases at V and 3 bases at J, leaving 9 bases unmatched. The CDR3 extends over 16 amino acids. The CDR3 region has the DNA TGTGCCAGCCAAAAAGGACAGGGGGCTTACAATCAGCCCCAGCATTTT. Residues: CASQKGQGAYNQPQHF.